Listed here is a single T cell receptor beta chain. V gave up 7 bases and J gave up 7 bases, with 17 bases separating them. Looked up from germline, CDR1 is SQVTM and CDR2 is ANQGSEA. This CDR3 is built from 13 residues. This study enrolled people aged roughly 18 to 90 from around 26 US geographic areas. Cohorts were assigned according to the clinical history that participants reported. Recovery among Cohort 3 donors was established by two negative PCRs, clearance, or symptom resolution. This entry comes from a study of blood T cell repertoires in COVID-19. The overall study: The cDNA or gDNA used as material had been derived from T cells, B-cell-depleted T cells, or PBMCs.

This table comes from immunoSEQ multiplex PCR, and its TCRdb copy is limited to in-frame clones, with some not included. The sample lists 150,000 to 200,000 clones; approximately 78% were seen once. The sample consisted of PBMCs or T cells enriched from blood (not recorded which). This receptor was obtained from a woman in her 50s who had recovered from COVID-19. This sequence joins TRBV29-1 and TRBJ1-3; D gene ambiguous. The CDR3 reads CSGGSGGANTIYF. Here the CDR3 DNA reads TGCAGCGGTGGGAGCGGCGGCGCGAACACCATATATTTT.